This passage covers 27 T cell receptor beta chains from one sample sequenced in a study of Ad26.COV2.S vaccination and SARS-CoV-2 variants. Noted treatment: roughly 20 received Ad26.COV2.S at low or high dose, single or two shots; several received placebo; per-sample allocation not given. Sample collection was performed on day 63 after the first vaccine or placebo injection. Generated by immunoSEQ multiplex PCR, the TCRdb table keeps only in-frame clones and is missing some. The sample holds fewer than 900,000 clones, around 89% seen once. The input for sequencing was peripheral blood, taken in a trial of Ad26.COV2.S vaccine versus placebo. These receptors originate from a person aged 18 to 59 who received the Ad26.COV2.S COVID-19 vaccine or a placebo.

The J gene is TRBJ2-1, the V gene TRBV7-2, with 7 bases lining up with TRBD2. The CDR3 runs to 15 residues. Germline V gene data show CDR1 as SGHTA and CDR2 as FQGNSA. V shed 1 base, J shed 3 bases, and the junction held 3 bases outside the gene matches. CDR3 nucleotides: TGTGCCAGCAGCTTAGGGCTAGCGGACTACAATGAGCAGTTCTTC. Amino acids: CASSLGLADYNEQFF.

This chain connects TRBV12-2 to TRBJ2-1; TRBD2 is taken as the D call from the table, unchecked against the DNA. TRBV12-2 is a recognized pseudogene. The CDR3 is 18 residues long. CDR3 residues: CASRLDPQNLAGCNEQFF. The CDR3 coding sequence is TGTGCAAGTCGCTTAGACCCCCAGAATCTAGCGGGCTGCAATGAGCAGTTCTTC.

This sequence joins TRBV7-9 and TRBJ2-1; possible D gene TRBD1, 5 bases. The ends were cut back, 1 base at V and 2 bases at J, with 12 bases in the middle. CDR1 and CDR2 from the germline V gene are SEHNR and FQNEAQ (reference sequence). The CDR3 is made up of 16 amino acids. CDR3 bases: TGTGCCAGCAGCTTAGTCTTTGGACAAACCTACAATGAGCAGTTCTTC. The encoded protein is CASSLVFGQTYNEQFF.

The chain employs TRBV5-6 and TRBJ2-5; D is unclear. V gave up 2 bases and J gave up 2 bases, with 1 base separating them. CDR3 length equals 11 residues. CDR1 and CDR2 (germline): SGHDT, YYEEEE. The CDR3 DNA reads TGTGCCAGCAGCTTTCAAGAGACCCAGTACTTC. It encodes CASSFQETQYF.

The CDR3 protein is CASSQGVGVAQPQHF. The CDR3 DNA reads TGTGCCAGCAGCCAAGGGGTGGGGGTAGCTCAGCCCCAGCATTTT. The chain is built from TRBV9 and TRBJ1-5; a weak D match, TRBD1 (5 bases). The V gene's germline CDR1 is SGDLS and CDR2 YYNGEE. Trimming shortened V by 4 bases and J by 6 bases, and 17 bases separated the two germline ends. CDR3 length equals 15 residues.

This chain joins TRBV21-1 and TRBJ1-4. TRBV21-1 is tagged as a pseudogene. This CDR3 region has 12 residues. DNA of the CDR3: TGTGCCAGCAGCCCCGGTGATGAAAAACTGTTTTTT. As protein: CASSPGDEKLFF.

This chain joins TRBV18 and TRBJ2-2; 10 bases are a match to TRBD2. Unmatched junction bases numbered 7, after V lost 3 bases and J lost 6 bases. The CDR3 length is 16 residues. Germline-derived CDR1 and CDR2 are KGHSH and LQKENI. The CDR3 here is CASSPALAGEAGELFF. Written as DNA, the CDR3 is TGTGCCAGCTCACCCGCTCTAGCGGGAGAGGCCGGGGAGCTGTTTTTT.

In this sample, this clone turned up once. This chain uses TRBV19 with TRBJ1-5, with 10 nucleotides matching TRBD1. CDR1 LNHDA and CDR2 SQIVND come from the germline V gene (reference sequence). The CDR3 runs to 13 residues. Trimming removed 6 bases from V and 4 bases from J; junction bases left unmatched: 0. The DNA of the CDR3 is TGTGCCAGTAGGGACAGGGGGAATCAGCCCCAGCATTTT. Translated, it gives CASRDRGNQPQHF.

The CDR3 loop is CASSRSPWGELAGGNEQFF. CDR3 DNA sequence: TGTGCCAGCAGCCGATCCCCTTGGGGCGAGCTAGCGGGAGGCAATGAGCAGTTCTTC. The chain couples TRBV7-9 to TRBJ2-1; TRBD2 matches 11 bases. The CDR3 is 19 amino acids. In germline, CDR1 is SEHNR, CDR2 FQNEAQ (reference sequence). With 5 bases clipped from V and 6 bases from J, the junction kept 18 bases outside the gene matches.

This chain uses TRBV4-2 with TRBJ1-5; TRBD1 agrees at 9 bases. With V trimmed by 0 bases and J by 5 bases, 5 bases remained unmatched. CDR3 length: 16 residues. CDR1 and CDR2 (germline): LGHNA, YNFKEQ. The CDR3 coding sequence is TGTGCCAGCAGCCAAGACCCCGGGACAGGGTATCAGCCCCAGCATTTT. Protein sequence: CASSQDPGTGYQPQHF.

This clone showed up just once. The chain combines TRBV30 with TRBJ1-5, with TRBD1 as a possible D gene (5 bases). Trimming cost V 5 bases and J 0 bases, with 8 bases left between them. Looked up from germline, CDR1 is GTSNPN and CDR2 is SVGIG (reference sequence). CDR3 length: 13 residues. CDR3 sequence: CAWERGSNQPQHF. CDR3 coding DNA: TGTGCCTGGGAGAGGGGTAGCAATCAGCCCCAGCATTTT.

The chain couples TRBV5-4 to TRBJ2-6; TRBD1 matches at 11 bases. After removal of 4 bases from V and 3 bases from J, the junction contained 9 bases not matched to a gene. The CDR3 has 18 amino acids. The V gene's germline CDR1 is SGHNT and CDR2 YYREEE (reference sequence). CDR3 coding DNA: TGTGCCAGCAGCGTGAGCGGACAGGGGGCTTATGGGGCCAACGTCCTGACTTTC. Its protein is CASSVSGQGAYGANVLTF. Combining the CDR3 with reference TRBV5-4 and TRBJ2-6 gives the whole variable domain ETGVTQSPTHLIKTRGQQVTLRCSSQSGHNTVSWYQQALGQGPQFIFQYYREEENGRGNFPPRFSGLQFPNYSSELNVNALELDDSALYLCASSVSGQGAYGANVLTFGAGSRLTVL.

V usage is TRBV7-9 and J usage is TRBJ2-7; 9 bases agree with TRBD1. The V gene's germline CDR1 is SEHNR and CDR2 FQNEAQ (reference sequence). The CDR3 covers 16 residues. V dropped 5 bases and J dropped 5; count of bases not matched to a gene: 13. CDR3 sequence (DNA): TGTGCCAGCAGCCCCAAAGGCGGGACAGGGTATGACGAGCAGTACTTC. This translates into CASSPKGGTGYDEQYF. Together with reference TRBV7-9 and TRBJ2-7, the CDR3 gives the full variable domain: DTGVSQNPRHKITKRGQNVTFRCDPISEHNRLYWYRQTLGQGPEFLTYFQNEAQLEKSRLLSDRFSAERPKGSFSTLEIQRTEQGDSAMYLCASSPKGGTGYDEQYFGPGTRLTVT.

The count of this clone is one. The chain employs TRBV7-9 and TRBJ2-1; no clear D gene. The CDR3 runs 15 residues. The germline V and J ends were trimmed by 3 bases and 0 bases, with 9 bases remaining between them. From germline, CDR1 is SEHNR and CDR2 FQNEAQ (reference sequence). Here the CDR3 reads CASSFGASSYNEQFF. The CDR3 DNA sequence: TGTGCCAGCAGCTTTGGCGCTAGCTCCTACAATGAGCAGTTCTTC.

The rearrangement links TRBV27 to TRBJ2-2; no clear D. The V end lost 2 bases, the J end lost 1 base, and 8 bases lay between the germline ends. This CDR3 is 15 amino acids long. Germline values: CDR1 MNHEY, CDR2 SMNVEV (reference sequence). The CDR3 here is CASSLQDGNTGELFF. CDR3 nucleotides: TGTGCCAGCAGTTTACAGGACGGGAACACCGGGGAGCTGTTTTTT.

The CDR3 sequence: CASSFQVNTEAFF. In DNA form, the CDR3 reads TGTGCCAGCAGCTTCCAGGTGAACACTGAAGCTTTCTTT. The chain uses TRBV11-3 and TRBJ1-1; unclear D gene. V dropped 3 bases and J dropped 0 bases, with 5 bases sitting between them. The CDR3 has 13 residues. Germline CDR1 and CDR2: SGHNT and YENEEA.

This clone showed up just once. CDR3 DNA: TGTGCCAGCAGTTACGCAGGGGTTACGCAGTATTTT. This gives the protein CASSYAGVTQYF. J is TRBJ2-3 and V is TRBV6-6; TRBD1 might be the D (6 bases). Germline V gives CDR1 MNHNY, CDR2 SVGAGI (reference sequence). V lost 2 bases to trimming and J lost 8 bases, with 8 bases between them. The CDR3 is 12 amino acids.

The chain links TRBV18 to TRBJ2-7; 8 bases map to TRBD1. Germline V CDR1 and CDR2: KGHSH, LQKENI. This CDR3 comprises 13 residues. Trimming at V came to 5 bases and at J to 3 bases, leaving 3 bases not matched to a gene. Written as DNA, the CDR3 is TGTGCCAGCTCATCCACAGGGGGCTACGAGCAGTACTTC. Amino acids: CASSSTGGYEQYF.

The chain uses TRBV5-1 and TRBJ2-7, with D hard to call. Germline V CDR1 and CDR2: SGHRS, YFSETQ. Deletions cut 5 bases from V and 3 bases from J, with 9 bases between. This CDR3 has 12 residues. The CDR3 loop reads CASSSTNYEQYF. The CDR3 coding sequence is TGCGCCAGCAGTTCTACAAACTACGAGCAGTACTTC.

The gene calls are TRBV18 and TRBJ2-2; 12 positions match TRBD1. Per the germline V gene, CDR1 is KGHSH and CDR2 is LQKENI. The V and J ends lost 0 bases and 5 bases, in that order; junction bases with no gene match: 19. CDR3 length: 22 residues. CDR3 protein: CASSPPISGTGGAWVGTGELFF. CDR3 sequence (DNA): TGTGCCAGCTCACCACCTATCTCCGGGACAGGGGGCGCTTGGGTAGGTACCGGGGAGCTGTTTTTT.

The genes are TRBV29-1 and TRBJ2-2; D might be TRBD1 (6 bases). The CDR3 runs to 14 residues. Per the germline V gene, CDR1 is SQVTM and CDR2 is ANQGSEA. V was pared by 6 bases and J by 0 bases, with 11 bases between. CDR3 nucleotides: TGCAGCGTCCTGGGGACACCGAACACCGGGGAGCTGTTTTTT. Translating gives CSVLGTPNTGELFF.

The CDR3 protein is CASSLGGRTNEKLFF. CDR3 nucleotides: TGTGCCAGCAGCCTAGGGGGTAGGACTAATGAAAAACTGTTTTTT. The chain has TRBV7-2 and TRBJ1-4; maybe TRBD1 (6 bases). This CDR3 region has 15 residues. Trimming took off 5 bases at V and 2 bases at J, with 12 bases between the two ends. Per the germline V gene, CDR1 is SGHTA and CDR2 is FQGNSA.

This rearrangement joins TRBV12-3 or TRBV12-4 to TRBJ1-1; no definite D call. The length of the CDR3 is 12 residues. V lost 5 bases, J lost 6 bases, and 10 bases lay in between. CDR3 nucleotides: TGTGCCAGCAGTCCCTCTGGGGCTGAAGCTTTCTTT. Its translation is CASSPSGAEAFF.

This rearrangement joins TRBV5-1 to TRBJ1-2; D may be TRBD1 (6 bases). This CDR3 has 15 residues. Trimming took off 0 bases at V and 1 base at J, with 10 bases between the two ends. The germline V gene has CDR1 SGHRS and CDR2 YFSETQ. In DNA, the CDR3 is TGCGCCAGCAGCTTGGACGGGGGCCTTAACTATGGCTACACCTTC. Encoded protein: CASSLDGGLNYGYTF.

The chain is built from TRBV4-3 and TRBJ2-7, with 7 bases matching TRBD2. The CDR3 runs to 16 residues. Trimming cost V 3 bases and J 0 bases; bases outside gene matches: 8. CDR1 LGHNA and CDR2 YSLEER come from the germline V gene. The CDR3 reads CASSQSVGGSSYEQYF. The CDR3 bases are TGCGCCAGCAGCCAGAGCGTCGGCGGGAGCTCCTACGAGCAGTACTTC.

CDR3 protein: CASSASGRWNEQFF. For the CDR3, the DNA is TGCGCCAGCAGTGCTAGCGGGAGGTGGAATGAGCAGTTCTTC. This chain joins TRBV10-1 and TRBJ2-1; 11 bases agree with TRBD2. The V gene's germline CDR1 is WNHNN and CDR2 SYGVQD (reference sequence). The CDR3 extends over 14 amino acids. V trimming: 4 bases; J trimming: 7 bases; junction bases outside the gene matches: 3.

The J gene is TRBJ1-2, the V gene TRBV2; D unclear. Germline V gives CDR1 SNHLY, CDR2 FYNNEI. V lost 3 bases and J lost 7, with 6 bases in between. The CDR3 totals 11 residues. The CDR3 protein is CASSEGFGYTF. CDR3 in DNA: TGTGCCAGCAGTGAGGGGTTTGGCTACACCTTC.